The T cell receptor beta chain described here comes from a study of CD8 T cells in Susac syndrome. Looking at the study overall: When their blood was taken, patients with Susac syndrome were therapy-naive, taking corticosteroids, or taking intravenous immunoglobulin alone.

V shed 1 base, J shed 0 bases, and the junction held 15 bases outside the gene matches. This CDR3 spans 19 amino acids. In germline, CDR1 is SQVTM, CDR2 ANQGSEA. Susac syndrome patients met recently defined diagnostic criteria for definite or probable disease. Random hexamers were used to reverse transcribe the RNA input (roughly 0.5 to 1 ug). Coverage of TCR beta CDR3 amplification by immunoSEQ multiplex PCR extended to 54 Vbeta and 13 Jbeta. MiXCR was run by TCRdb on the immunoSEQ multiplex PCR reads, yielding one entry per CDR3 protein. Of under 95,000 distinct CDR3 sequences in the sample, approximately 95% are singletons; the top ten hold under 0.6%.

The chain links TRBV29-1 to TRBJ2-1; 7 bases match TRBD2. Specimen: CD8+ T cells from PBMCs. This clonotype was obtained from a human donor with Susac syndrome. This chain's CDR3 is CSVEVPLGGVADSYNEQFF. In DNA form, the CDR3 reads TGCAGCGTTGAAGTCCCCCTTGGGGGGGTAGCCGACTCCTACAATGAGCAGTTCTTC.